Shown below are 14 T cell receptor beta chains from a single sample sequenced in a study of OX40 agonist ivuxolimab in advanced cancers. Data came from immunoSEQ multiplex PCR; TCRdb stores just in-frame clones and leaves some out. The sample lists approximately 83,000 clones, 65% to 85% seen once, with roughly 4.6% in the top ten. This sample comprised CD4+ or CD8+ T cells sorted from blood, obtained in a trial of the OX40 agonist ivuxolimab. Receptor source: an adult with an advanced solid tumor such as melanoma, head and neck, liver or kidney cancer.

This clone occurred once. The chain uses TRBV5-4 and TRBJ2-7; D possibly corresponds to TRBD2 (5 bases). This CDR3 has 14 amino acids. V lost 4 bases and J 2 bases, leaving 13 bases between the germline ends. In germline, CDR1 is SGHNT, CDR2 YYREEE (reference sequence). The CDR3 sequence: CASSLKAATYEQYF. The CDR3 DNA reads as TGTGCCAGCAGCCTTAAAGCGGCAACCTACGAGCAGTACTTC.

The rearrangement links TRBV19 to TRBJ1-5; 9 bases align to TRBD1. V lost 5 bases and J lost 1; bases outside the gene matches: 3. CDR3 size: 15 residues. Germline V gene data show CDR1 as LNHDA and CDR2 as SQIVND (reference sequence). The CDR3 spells CASSVDRGSNQPQHF. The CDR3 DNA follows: TGTGCCAGTAGTGTGGACAGGGGAAGCAATCAGCCCCAGCATTTT.

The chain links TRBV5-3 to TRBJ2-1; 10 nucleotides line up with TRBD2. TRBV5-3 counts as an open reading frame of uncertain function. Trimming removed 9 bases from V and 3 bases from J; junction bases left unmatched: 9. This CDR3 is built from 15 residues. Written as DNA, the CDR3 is TGTGCCACGCCGTTCAGCGGGGGGGTCTACAATGAGCAGTTCTTC. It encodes CATPFSGGVYNEQFF.

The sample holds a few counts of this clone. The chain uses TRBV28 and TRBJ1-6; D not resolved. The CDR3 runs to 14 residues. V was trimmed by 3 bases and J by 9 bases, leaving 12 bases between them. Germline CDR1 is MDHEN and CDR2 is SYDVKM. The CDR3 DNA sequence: TGTGCCAGCAGTTTTTCAGGCGGAAGTTCACCCCTCCACTTT. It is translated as CASSFSGGSSPLHF. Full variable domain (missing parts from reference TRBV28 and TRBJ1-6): DVKVTQSSRYLVKRTGEKVFLECVQDMDHENMFWYRQDPGLGLRLIYFSYDVKMKEKGDIPEGYSVSREKKERFSLILESASTNQTSMYLCASSFSGGSSPLHFGNGTRLTVT.

The CDR3: CASSKGTSGGNEQFF. In DNA form, the CDR3 reads TGCGCCAGCAGCAAAGGGACTAGCGGGGGAAATGAGCAGTTCTTC. This chain links TRBV5-1 with TRBJ2-1, with 14 bases that match TRBD2. Per the germline V gene, CDR1 is SGHRS and CDR2 is YFSETQ. There are 15 residues in the CDR3. The trim removed 4 bases at V and 7 bases at J, leaving 4 bases unmatched.

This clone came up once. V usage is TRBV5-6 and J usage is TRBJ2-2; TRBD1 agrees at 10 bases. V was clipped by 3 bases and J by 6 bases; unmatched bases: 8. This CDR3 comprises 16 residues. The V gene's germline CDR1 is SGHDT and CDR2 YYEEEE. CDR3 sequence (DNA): TGTGCCAGCAGCTCCCGGGACAGGGGTATAGCCGGGGAGCTGTTTTTT. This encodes CASSSRDRGIAGELFF.

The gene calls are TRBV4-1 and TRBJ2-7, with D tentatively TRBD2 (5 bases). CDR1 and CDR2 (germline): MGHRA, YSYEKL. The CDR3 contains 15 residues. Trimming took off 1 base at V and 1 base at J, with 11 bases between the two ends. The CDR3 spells CASSQGRAASYEQYF. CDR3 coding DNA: TGCGCCAGCAGCCAAGGGCGGGCGGCATCCTACGAGCAGTACTTC.

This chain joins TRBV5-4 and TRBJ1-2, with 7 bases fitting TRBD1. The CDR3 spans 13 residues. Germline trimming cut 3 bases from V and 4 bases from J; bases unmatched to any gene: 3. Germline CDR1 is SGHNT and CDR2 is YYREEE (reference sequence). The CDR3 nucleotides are TGTGCCAGCAGCTCGGGACAGACCTATGGCTACACCTTC. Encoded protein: CASSSGQTYGYTF.

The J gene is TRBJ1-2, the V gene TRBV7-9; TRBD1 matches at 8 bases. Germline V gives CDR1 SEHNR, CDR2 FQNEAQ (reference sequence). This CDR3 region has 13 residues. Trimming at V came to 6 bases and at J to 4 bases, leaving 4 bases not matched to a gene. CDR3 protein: CASSHGQGYGYTF. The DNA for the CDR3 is TGTGCCAGCAGTCACGGACAGGGCTATGGCTACACCTTC.

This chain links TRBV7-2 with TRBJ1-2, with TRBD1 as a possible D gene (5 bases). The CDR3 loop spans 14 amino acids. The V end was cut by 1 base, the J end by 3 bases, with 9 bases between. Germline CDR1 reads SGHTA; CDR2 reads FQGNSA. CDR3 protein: CASSLGGGDYGYTF. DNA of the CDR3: TGTGCCAGCAGCTTAGGTGGAGGGGACTATGGCTACACCTTC. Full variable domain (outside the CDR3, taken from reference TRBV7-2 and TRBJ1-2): GAGVSQSPSNKVTEKGKDVELRCDPISGHTALYWYRQSLGQGLEFLIYFQGNSAPDKSGLPSDRFSAERTGGSVSTLTIQRTQQEDSAVYLCASSLGGGDYGYTFGSGTRLTVV.

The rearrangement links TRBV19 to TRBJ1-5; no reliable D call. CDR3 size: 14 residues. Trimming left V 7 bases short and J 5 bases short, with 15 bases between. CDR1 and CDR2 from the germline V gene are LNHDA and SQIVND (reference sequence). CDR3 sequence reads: CASTQVGLDQPQHF. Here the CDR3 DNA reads TGTGCCAGTACCCAAGTTGGGCTAGATCAGCCCCAGCATTTT.

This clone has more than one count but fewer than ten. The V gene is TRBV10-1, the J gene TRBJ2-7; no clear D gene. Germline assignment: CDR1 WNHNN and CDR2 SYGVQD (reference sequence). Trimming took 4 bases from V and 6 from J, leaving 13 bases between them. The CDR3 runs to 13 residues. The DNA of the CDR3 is TGCGCCAGCAGTGCCTACAGAAAAGGCGAGCAGTACTTC. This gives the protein CASSAYRKGEQYF.

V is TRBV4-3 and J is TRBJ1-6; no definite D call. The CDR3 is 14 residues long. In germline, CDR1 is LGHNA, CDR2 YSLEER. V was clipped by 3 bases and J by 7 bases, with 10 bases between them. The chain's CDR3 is CASSHGVQNSPLHF. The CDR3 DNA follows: TGCGCCAGCAGCCACGGGGTGCAGAATTCACCCCTCCACTTT.

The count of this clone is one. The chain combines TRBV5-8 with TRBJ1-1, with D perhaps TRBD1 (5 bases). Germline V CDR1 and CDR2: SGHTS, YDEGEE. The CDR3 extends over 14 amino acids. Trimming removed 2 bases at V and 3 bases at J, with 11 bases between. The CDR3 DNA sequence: TGTGCCAGCAGCTTATGGGGCTTGGACACTGAAGCTTTCTTT. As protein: CASSLWGLDTEAFF.